This T cell receptor beta chain came from a study of CD8 T cells in Susac syndrome. Study-wide background: Sequenced Susac syndrome patients included roughly six with active disease and eight who were in remission.

As to this clonotype: The antigen remains unidentified.

Whole-study findings and limits: The Susac syndrome CD4+ T cell repertoires displayed no clonal expansion.

The CD8+ and CD4+ T cells were negatively isolated, with the TEMRA cells enriched by FACS. Random hexamers were used to reverse transcribe the RNA input (about 0.5 to 1 ug). TCRdb re-called the immunoSEQ multiplex PCR reads through MiXCR, storing one row per CDR3 protein. The sample carries roughly 100,000 distinct CDR3 sequences, about 93% recorded once. Sequenced: CD4+ T cells from PBMCs. The source of this sequence is a human donor with Susac syndrome.

CDR3 region: CSASSPRGRSYEQYF. DNA of the CDR3: TGCAGTGCTAGCTCGCCAAGGGGGCGGTCCTACGAGCAGTACTTC. The chain has TRBV20-1 and TRBJ2-7; 7 bases match TRBD1. Per germline, CDR1 DFQATT and CDR2 SNEGSKA (reference sequence). The ends lost 3 bases at V and 1 base at J; junction bases unmatched: 9. The CDR3 runs 15 residues.